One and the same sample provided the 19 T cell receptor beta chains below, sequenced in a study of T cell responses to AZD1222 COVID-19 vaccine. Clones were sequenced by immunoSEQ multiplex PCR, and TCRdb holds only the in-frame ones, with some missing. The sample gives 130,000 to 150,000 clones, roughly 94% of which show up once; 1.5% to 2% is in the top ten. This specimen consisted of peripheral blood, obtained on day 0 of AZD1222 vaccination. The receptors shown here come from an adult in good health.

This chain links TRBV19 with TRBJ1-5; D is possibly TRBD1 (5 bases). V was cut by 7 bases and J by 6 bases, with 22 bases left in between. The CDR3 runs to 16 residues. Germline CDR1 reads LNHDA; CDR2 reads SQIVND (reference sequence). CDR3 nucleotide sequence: TGTGCCAGTACCCCCCGGCGGTGGACGGGGGGTCAGCCCCAGCATTTT. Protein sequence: CASTPRRWTGGQPQHF. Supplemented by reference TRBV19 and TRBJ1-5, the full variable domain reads DGGITQSPKYLFRKEGQNVTLSCEQNLNHDAMYWYRQDPGQGLRLIYYSQIVNDFQKGDIAEGYSVSREKKESFPLTVTSAQKNPTAFYLCASTPRRWTGGQPQHFGDGTRLSIL.

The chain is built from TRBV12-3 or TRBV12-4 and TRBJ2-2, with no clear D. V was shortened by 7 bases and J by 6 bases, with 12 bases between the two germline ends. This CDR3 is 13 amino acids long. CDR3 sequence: CASNYVPAGELFF. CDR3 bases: TGTGCCAGCAATTACGTCCCGGCCGGGGAGCTGTTTTTT.

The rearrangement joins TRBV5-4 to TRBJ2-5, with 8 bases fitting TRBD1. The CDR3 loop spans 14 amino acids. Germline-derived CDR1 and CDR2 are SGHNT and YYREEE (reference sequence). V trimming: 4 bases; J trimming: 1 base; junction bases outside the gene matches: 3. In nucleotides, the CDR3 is TGTGCCAGCAGCCAGGACAGGGCCCAAGAGACCCAGTACTTC. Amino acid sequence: CASSQDRAQETQYF.

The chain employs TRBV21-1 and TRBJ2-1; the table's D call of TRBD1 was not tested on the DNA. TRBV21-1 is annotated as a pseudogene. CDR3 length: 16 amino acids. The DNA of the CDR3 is TGTGCCAGCAGCGCCTACAGGGAACCCTCCTACAATGAGCAGTTCTTC. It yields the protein CASSAYREPSYNEQFF.

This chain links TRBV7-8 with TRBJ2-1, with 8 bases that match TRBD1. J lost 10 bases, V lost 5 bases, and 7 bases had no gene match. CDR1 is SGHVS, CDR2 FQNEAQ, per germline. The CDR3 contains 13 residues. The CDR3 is CASSAGQGGEQFF. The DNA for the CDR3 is TGTGCCAGCAGCGCCGGACAGGGCGGGGAGCAGTTCTTC.

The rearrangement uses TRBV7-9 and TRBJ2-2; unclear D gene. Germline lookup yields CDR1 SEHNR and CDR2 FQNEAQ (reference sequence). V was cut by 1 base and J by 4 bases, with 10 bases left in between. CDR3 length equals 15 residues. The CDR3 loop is CASSLVGPGTGELFF. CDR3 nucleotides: TGTGCCAGCAGCTTAGTAGGCCCCGGCACCGGGGAGCTGTTTTTT.

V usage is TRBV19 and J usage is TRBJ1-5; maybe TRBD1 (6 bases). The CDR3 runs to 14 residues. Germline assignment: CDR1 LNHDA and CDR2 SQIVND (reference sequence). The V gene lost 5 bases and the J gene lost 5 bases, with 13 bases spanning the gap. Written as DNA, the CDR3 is TGTGCCAGTAGTGGTATGGGGGCTGATCAGCCCCAGCATTTT. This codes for CASSGMGADQPQHF.

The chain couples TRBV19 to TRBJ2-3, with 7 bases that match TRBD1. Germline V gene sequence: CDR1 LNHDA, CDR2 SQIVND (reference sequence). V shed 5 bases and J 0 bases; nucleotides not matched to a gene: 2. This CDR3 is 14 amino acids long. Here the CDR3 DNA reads TGTGCCAGTAGTTTGGGACAGAGCACAGATACGCAGTATTTT. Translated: CASSLGQSTDTQYF.

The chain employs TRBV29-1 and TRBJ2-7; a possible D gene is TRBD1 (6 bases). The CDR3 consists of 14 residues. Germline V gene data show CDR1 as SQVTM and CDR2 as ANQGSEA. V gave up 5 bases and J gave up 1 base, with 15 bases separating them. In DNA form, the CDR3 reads TGCAGCGTTCTACTCCGGGACACATCCTACGAGCAGTACTTC. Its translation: CSVLLRDTSYEQYF.

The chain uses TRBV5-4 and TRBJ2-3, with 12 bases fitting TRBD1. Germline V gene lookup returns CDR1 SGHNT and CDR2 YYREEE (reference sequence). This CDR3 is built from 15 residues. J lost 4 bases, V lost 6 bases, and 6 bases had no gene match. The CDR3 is CASTRDRGRSDTQYF. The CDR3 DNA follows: TGTGCCAGCACCCGGGACAGGGGGCGCTCAGATACGCAGTATTTT.

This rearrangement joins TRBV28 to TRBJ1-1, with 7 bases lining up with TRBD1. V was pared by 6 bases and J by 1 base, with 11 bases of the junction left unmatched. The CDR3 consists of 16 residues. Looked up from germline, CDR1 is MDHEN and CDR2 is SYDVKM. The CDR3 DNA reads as TGTGCCAGCAGCGGATTACAGGGGTTAGGGAACACTGAAGCTTTCTTT. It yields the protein CASSGLQGLGNTEAFF.

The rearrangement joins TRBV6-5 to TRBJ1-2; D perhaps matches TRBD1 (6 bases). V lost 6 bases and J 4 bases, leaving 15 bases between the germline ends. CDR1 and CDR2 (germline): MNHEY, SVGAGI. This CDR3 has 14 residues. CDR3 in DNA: TGTGCCAGCAGCACCCAGGAGGGGGTCTATGGCTACACCTTC. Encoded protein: CASSTQEGVYGYTF.

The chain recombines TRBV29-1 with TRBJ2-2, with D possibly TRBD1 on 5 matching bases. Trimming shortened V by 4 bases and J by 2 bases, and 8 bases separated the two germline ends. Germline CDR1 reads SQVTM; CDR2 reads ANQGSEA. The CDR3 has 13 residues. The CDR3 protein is CSVGGGNTGELFF. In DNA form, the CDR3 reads TGCAGCGTTGGGGGCGGTAACACCGGGGAGCTGTTTTTT.

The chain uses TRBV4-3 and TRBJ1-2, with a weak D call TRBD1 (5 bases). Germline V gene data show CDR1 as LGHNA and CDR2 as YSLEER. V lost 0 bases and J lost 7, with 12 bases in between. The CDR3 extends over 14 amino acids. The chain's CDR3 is CASSQDLAGRGYTF. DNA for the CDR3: TGCGCCAGCAGCCAAGACCTTGCGGGACGTGGCTACACCTTC.

The CDR3 sequence is CASSQGQGDSPLHF. The DNA for the CDR3 is TGTGCCAGCAGCCAAGGACAGGGTGATTCACCCCTCCACTTT. The chain has TRBV4-2 and TRBJ1-6; 7 positions match TRBD1. This CDR3 spans 14 amino acids. Trimming took 1 base from V and 8 from J; bases not matched to a gene: 2. Per the germline V gene, CDR1 is LGHNA and CDR2 is YNFKEQ.

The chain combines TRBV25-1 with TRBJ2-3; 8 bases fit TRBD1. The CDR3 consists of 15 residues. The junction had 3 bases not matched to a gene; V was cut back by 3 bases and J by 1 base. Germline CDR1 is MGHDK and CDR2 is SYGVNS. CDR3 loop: CASSDQGQGTDTQYF. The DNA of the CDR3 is TGTGCCAGCAGTGATCAGGGACAGGGCACAGATACGCAGTATTTT.

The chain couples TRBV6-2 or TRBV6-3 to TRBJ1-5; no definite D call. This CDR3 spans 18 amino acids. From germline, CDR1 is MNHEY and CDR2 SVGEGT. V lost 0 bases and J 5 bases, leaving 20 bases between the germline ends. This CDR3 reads CASSYSTFGLRRDQPQHF. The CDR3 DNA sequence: TGTGCCAGCAGTTACTCGACTTTTGGGTTGCGGCGGGATCAGCCCCAGCATTTT.

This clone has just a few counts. The CDR3 sequence: CAWIPTGGTDTQYF. The CDR3 nucleotides are TGTGCCTGGATCCCGACTGGAGGCACAGATACGCAGTATTTT. This rearrangement joins TRBV30 to TRBJ2-3; D gene ambiguous. Germline values: CDR1 GTSNPN, CDR2 SVGIG (reference sequence). CDR3 size: 14 residues. The V end was cut by 4 bases, the J end by 1 base, with 12 bases between.

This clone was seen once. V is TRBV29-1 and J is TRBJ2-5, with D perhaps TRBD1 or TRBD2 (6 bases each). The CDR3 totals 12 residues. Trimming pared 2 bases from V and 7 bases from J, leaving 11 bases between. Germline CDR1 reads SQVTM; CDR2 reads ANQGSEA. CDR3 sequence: CSVENREVTQYF. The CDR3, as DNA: TGCAGCGTTGAAAACAGGGAGGTGACCCAGTACTTC.